The clone carrying this T cell receptor (beta chain) was seen only a few times. Its antigen is currently unknown. The germline V and J ends were trimmed by 2 bases and 7 bases, with 8 bases remaining between them. Germline V gene data show CDR1 as GTSNPN and CDR2 as SVGIG (reference sequence). This CDR3 has 12 amino acids. The data belong to a study of a mutant IDH1 vaccine in newly diagnosed glioma. Across the whole study: Vaccines were first given 4-6 weeks after radiotherapy alone, or with temozolomide cycles.

Indicated time point: week 23, last vaccination. With topical imiquimod, each dose of the vaccine consisted of 300 ug of mutant IDH1 20-mer peptide. Profiled with immunoSEQ multiplex PCR; TCRdb holds only in-frame clones, not every one. In the table there are 55,000 or so clones, 80% of which are singletons. This material consisted of PBMCs, taken from a glioma patient whose treatment included an IDH1 peptide vaccine. The V gene is TRBV30, the J gene TRBJ2-2; D is unclear. This clonotype was sampled from a middle-aged man with glioma. The CDR3 coding sequence is TGTGCCTGGAGTTTATGGGACGGGGAGCTGTTTTTT. Residues: CAWSLWDGELFF.